The source of this TCR beta chain is a study of CD8 T cells in ankylosing spondylitis. Broader study findings: Ankylosing spondylitis blood appeared to be characterized by a TCR beta motif of eight highly homologous variants. Significantly higher representation of disease-linked clones was reported for matched ankylosing spondylitis synovial fluid.

Quantitative 5'-RACE with molecular barcodes generated TCR beta libraries. TCRdb independently ran MiXCR on the 5' RACE reads; one entry per CDR3 protein. This sample yields a few hundred thousand distinct CDR3 sequences, of which approximately 20% are seen a single time; about a third belongs to the top ten. In germline, CDR1 is SGHRS, CDR2 YFSETQ. Trimming shortened V by 2 bases and J by 8 bases, and 11 bases separated the two germline ends. This CDR3 region has 13 residues. This clonotype appeared a few times. Its antigen is not identified. V is TRBV5-1 and J is TRBJ2-1; weak D call: TRBD2 (5 bases). Sequenced input: blood, either unsorted or a sorted T cell fraction (not recorded which). The TCR was taken from a male donor with ankylosing spondylitis or in good health (not recorded which). Here the CDR3 DNA reads TGCGCCAGCAGCTTACCTATCGGGGATGAGCAGTTCTTC. Protein sequence: CASSLPIGDEQFF. The complete variable domain, with remaining parts taken from reference TRBV5-1 and TRBJ2-1, reads KAGVTQTPRYLIKTRGQQVTLSCSPISGHRSVSWYQQTPGQGLQFLFEYFSETQRNKGNFPGRFSGRQFSNSRSEMNVSTLELGDSALYLCASSLPIGDEQFFGPGTRLTVL.